This T cell receptor beta chain was observed in a study of T cells in Graves' hyperthyroidism and ophthalmopathy. For the study at large: Peripheral blood collection took place at initial diagnosis, before any treatment.

Diagnoses were established using clinical symptoms, serum thyroxine and TRAb, thyroid ultrasound and orbital computed tomography. The blood was taken when hyperthyroidism was first diagnosed, before any ophthalmopathy symptoms showed up. Amplification targeted TCR beta CDR3 regions from RNA transcripts. The TCR CDR3 was amplified in a first-round RT-PCR using the HTBI primer set. In TCRdb, the multiplex PCR reads were re-called with MiXCR into one record per CDR3 protein. The profile covers around 350,000 distinct CDR3 sequences, with around 16% appearing a single time and around a quarter taken by the ten largest. This clonotype was counted between two and nine times. Trimming cost V 0 bases and J 7 bases, with 16 bases left between them. The CDR3 totals 16 residues. Germline CDR1 is SGHNT and CDR2 is YYREEE (reference sequence).

The specimen sequenced was blood. The chain links TRBV5-4 to TRBJ2-2, with a weak D call TRBD1 (5 bases). This TCR was sampled from a woman between 18 and 29 years old with Graves' hyperthyroidism that later progressed to Graves' ophthalmopathy. Here the CDR3 DNA reads TGTGCCAGCAGCTTGGCCCAGGGAATAGGAAACGGGGAGCTGTTTTTT. Protein sequence: CASSLAQGIGNGELFF.